These 15 T cell receptor beta chains share one sample of origin, sequenced in a study of spatial heterogeneity in lung cancer. A single record per CDR3 protein comes from TCRdb applying MiXCR to the 5' RACE reads. The table records 95,000 to 130,000 distinct CDR3 sequences, more than 10% of them present only once. Time point described: blood at routine non-recurrence follow-up after resection. Unsorted whole RNA from tumor, nontumor lung or frozen PBMC underwent sequencing. Sequenced material: PBMCs, taken at follow-up. The receptors come from a male donor with early-stage non-small cell lung cancer.

The rearrangement uses TRBV12-3 or TRBV12-4 and TRBJ2-2; TRBD2 agrees at 13 bases. J gave up 5 bases and V 6 bases, and 3 bases lay outside the gene matches. The CDR3 runs to 15 residues. The CDR3 loop is CASRMGLAGTGELFF. DNA for the CDR3: TGTGCCAGCAGGATGGGACTAGCGGGAACCGGGGAGCTGTTTTTT.

This clonotype was counted many times. The rearrangement links TRBV9 to TRBJ2-7, with 9 bases fitting TRBD1. The CDR3 has 14 amino acids. Trimming at V came to 2 bases and at J to 2 bases, leaving 2 bases not matched to a gene. Germline assignment: CDR1 SGDLS and CDR2 YYNGEE. The CDR3 region is CASSVGQGPYEQYF. The CDR3 DNA follows: TGTGCCAGCAGCGTGGGACAGGGTCCCTACGAGCAGTACTTC.

This clonotype came up a few times. The chain recombines TRBV19 with TRBJ1-5; D not resolved. Trimming left V 6 bases short and J 9 bases short, with 12 bases between. Germline-derived CDR1 and CDR2 are LNHDA and SQIVND (reference sequence). The CDR3 sequence is 12 residues long. The CDR3 DNA follows: TGTGCCAGTAGAGAGCAGAGTGGGCCCCAGCATTTT. It specifies CASREQSGPQHF.

The chain has TRBV18 and TRBJ1-1, with a weak D call TRBD1 (6 bases). CDR3 length: 16 residues. The V end lost 2 bases, the J end lost 0 bases, and 13 bases lay between the germline ends. Germline V lookup: CDR1 KGHSH, CDR2 LQKENI. For the CDR3, the DNA is TGTGCCAGCTCACCATCGGCAGGGGCAATGAACACTGAAGCTTTCTTT. Translating gives CASSPSAGAMNTEAFF.

The chain employs TRBV12-3 or TRBV12-4 and TRBJ1-2; 8 bases line up with TRBD1. V gave up 5 bases and J gave up 0 bases; unmatched junction bases: 5. The CDR3 sequence is 15 residues long. For the CDR3, the DNA is TGTGCCAGCAGTCCCGACAGGGGCGCTAACTATGGCTACACCTTC. This codes for CASSPDRGANYGYTF.

This clonotype was seen many times. This chain links TRBV5-6 with TRBJ1-2; maybe TRBD1 (5 bases). The germline CDR1 and CDR2 sequences are SGHDT and YYEEEE. The V end was cut by 7 bases, the J end by 6 bases, with 13 bases between. The CDR3 contains 12 residues. The CDR3 sequence: CASAFGGDGYTF. In DNA form, the CDR3 reads TGTGCCAGCGCTTTTGGGGGTGATGGCTACACCTTC.

This chain joins TRBV28 and TRBJ2-4, with 7 bases identical to TRBD2. There are 14 residues in the CDR3. Germline-derived CDR1 and CDR2 are MDHEN and SYDVKM. Unmatched junction bases numbered 6, after V lost 10 bases and J lost 0 bases. The CDR3 protein is CATGPGGAKNIQYF. As DNA, the CDR3 is TGTGCCACCGGGCCGGGGGGAGCCAAAAACATTCAGTACTTC.

The chain is built from TRBV6-5 and TRBJ2-5; 10 positions match TRBD2. The CDR3 spans 18 residues. Trimming at V came to 0 bases and at J to 5 bases, leaving 12 bases not matched to a gene. From germline, CDR1 is MNHEY and CDR2 SVGAGI. DNA for the CDR3: TGTGCCAGCAGTTACTCGATTCTAGCGGGGGCCCGCGGTGAGACCCAGTACTTC. This sequence encodes CASSYSILAGARGETQYF.

Written as DNA, the CDR3 is TGTGCCAGCAGCGTTCGACCGGGCCACACGGCAGATACGCAGTATTTT. This translates into CASSVRPGHTADTQYF. The chain recombines TRBV9 with TRBJ2-3; unclear D gene. The ends were cut back, 2 bases at V and 4 bases at J, with 17 bases in the middle. The length of the CDR3 is 16 residues. The germline V gene has CDR1 SGDLS and CDR2 YYNGEE. Together with reference TRBV9 and TRBJ2-3, the CDR3 gives the full variable domain: DSGVTQTPKHLITATGQRVTLRCSPRSGDLSVYWYQQSLDQGLQFLIQYYNGEERAKGNILERFSAQQFPDLHSELNLSSLELGDSALYFCASSVRPGHTADTQYFGPGTRLTVL.

The J gene is TRBJ2-1, the V gene TRBV7-2; D is undetermined. With 3 bases removed from V and 5 bases from J, the gap between germline ends came to 5 bases. Germline assignment: CDR1 SGHTA and CDR2 FQGNSA. The CDR3 consists of 12 residues. Here the CDR3 reads CASSFNNNEQFF. The CDR3 coding sequence is TGTGCCAGCAGCTTCAATAACAATGAGCAGTTCTTC.

The V call is TRBV19, the J call TRBJ2-3; 10 bases match TRBD2. The length of the CDR3 is 14 residues. Per the germline V gene, CDR1 is LNHDA and CDR2 is SQIVND (reference sequence). Trimming cost V 8 bases and J 6 bases; bases outside gene matches: 8. DNA of the CDR3: TGTGCCAGTCGCGACCTAGCGGGGGATGATACGCAGTATTTT. Protein: CASRDLAGDDTQYF.

This rearrangement joins TRBV10-3 to TRBJ1-1; 8 bases match TRBD1. V trimming: 11 bases; J trimming: 0 bases; junction bases outside the gene matches: 14. Germline-derived CDR1 and CDR2 are ENHRY and SYGVKD. The CDR3 spans 16 residues. The CDR3 region has the DNA TGTGCCTCGTACGCCGGGACAGGTAACATGAACACTGAAGCTTTCTTT. Translating gives CASYAGTGNMNTEAFF.

This clonotype came up a few times. This rearrangement joins TRBV9 to TRBJ2-1; the D call may be TRBD1 or TRBD2 (6 bases each). This CDR3 has 16 amino acids. Per the germline V gene, CDR1 is SGDLS and CDR2 is YYNGEE. Trimming took 0 bases from V and 2 from J, leaving 12 bases between them. CDR3 residues: CASSVEQRGAYNEQFF. The CDR3 DNA is TGTGCCAGCAGCGTAGAGCAAAGGGGGGCCTACAATGAGCAGTTCTTC.

This clonotype was counted many times. The gene calls are TRBV9 and TRBJ1-6; D perhaps matches TRBD1 (5 bases). This CDR3 has 17 amino acids. V lost 4 bases and J 7 bases, leaving 21 bases between the germline ends. CDR1 SGDLS and CDR2 YYNGEE come from the germline V gene. CDR3 bases: TGTGCCAGCAGCTCGGGGGTCGGGCAGGGTCAGAATTCACCCCTCCACTTT. Residues: CASSSGVGQGQNSPLHF.

The table lists this clonotype with a few counts. This chain connects TRBV15 to TRBJ1-2; no clear D gene. CDR3 length: 12 amino acids. The ends were cut back, 0 bases at V and 8 bases at J, with 7 bases in the middle. Germline values: CDR1 LNHNV, CDR2 YYDKDF (reference sequence). DNA of the CDR3: TGTGCCACCAGCAGAGATCGAGGAGGCTACACCTTC. Translation: CATSRDRGGYTF. The whole variable domain, remainder taken from reference TRBV15 and TRBJ1-2, is DAMVIQNPRYQVTQFGKPVTLSCSQTLNHNVMYWYQQKSSQAPKLLFHYYDKDFNNEADTPDNFQSRRPNTSFCFLDIRSPGLGDTAMYLCATSRDRGGYTFGSGTRLTVV.